This T cell receptor (beta chain) was found in a study of blood T cell repertoires in COVID-19. For the study at large: The samples span acute and convalescent COVID-19 from the United States, Italy and Spain. Nucleic acid was either cDNA or gDNA, and it came from T cells, B-cell-depleted T cells, or PBMCs.

As processed by the authors: Amplification of reference gene primers provided the estimated nucleated cell counts. Profiling relied on immunoSEQ multiplex PCR, and the TCRdb table lists in-frame clones only, not all of them. V and J calls and clone size follow that table, whereas D and trimming were derived from the DNA. The repertoire holds 250,000 to 300,000 clones, with about 86% as singletons. Germline V lookup: CDR1 SEHNR, CDR2 FQNEAQ (reference sequence). Trimming pared 1 base from V and 1 base from J, leaving 13 bases between. The CDR3 totals 16 residues. Patients at the Seattle site were enrolled during active infection and followed longitudinally.

The specimen was peripheral blood. The chain employs TRBV7-9 and TRBJ1-2, with a weak D call TRBD1 (6 bases). The receptor was isolated from a woman in her twenties or thirties with COVID-19, enrolled during active disease. The CDR3 DNA follows: TGTGCCAGCAGCTTAGGCCGGGACAAGGTTAACTATGGCTACACCTTC. Translation: CASSLGRDKVNYGYTF.